This entry is about one T cell receptor beta chain. V lost 1 base to trimming and J lost 2 bases, with 14 bases between them. Germline CDR1 and CDR2: MGHRA and YSYEKL. CDR3 length: 16 residues. Here immunoSEQ multiplex PCR was the method, and the copy in TCRdb shows in-frame clones only, minus some. This sample carries approximately 77,000 clones, 80% to 90% of them seen once, and the ten largest clones take under 6%. These data belong to a study of blood T cell repertoires in COVID-19. This chain connects TRBV4-1 to TRBJ1-1; D is uncertain. The sample comprised peripheral blood. The sequence derives from a man aged 45-65 years with active COVID-19. The CDR3 sequence: CASSQGSGRFNTEAFF. CDR3 bases: TGCGCCAGCAGCCAAGGATCTGGCAGGTTTAACACTGAAGCTTTCTTT.